This T cell receptor (beta chain) is drawn from a study of T-cell reconstitution after alpha-beta-depleted transplantation in children. This clonotype has a handful of counts. Unique molecular identifiers were used in preparing the TCRbeta library. TCRdb processed the PCR reads anew with MiXCR; each CDR3 protein has one entry. The sample holds about 980,000 distinct CDR3 sequences; about 30% are singletons and the top ten take about 28%. CDR3 length: 14 residues. J gave up 0 bases and V 6 bases, and 3 bases lay outside the gene matches. Germline V gene sequence: CDR1 DFQATT, CDR2 SNEGSKA (reference sequence).

The source material was PBMCs, mostly from graft donor cells, sampled 360 days after TCRalphabeta/CD19-depleted stem cell transplant. This chain links TRBV20-1 with TRBJ2-2, with 8 positions matching TRBD1. The sequence was collected from a boy younger than two who had a stem cell transplant for SCID, so the T cells may come from the graft donor. CDR3: CSAGQGSNTGELFF. CDR3 coding DNA: TGCAGTGCAGGACAGGGATCGAACACCGGGGAGCTGTTTTTT.